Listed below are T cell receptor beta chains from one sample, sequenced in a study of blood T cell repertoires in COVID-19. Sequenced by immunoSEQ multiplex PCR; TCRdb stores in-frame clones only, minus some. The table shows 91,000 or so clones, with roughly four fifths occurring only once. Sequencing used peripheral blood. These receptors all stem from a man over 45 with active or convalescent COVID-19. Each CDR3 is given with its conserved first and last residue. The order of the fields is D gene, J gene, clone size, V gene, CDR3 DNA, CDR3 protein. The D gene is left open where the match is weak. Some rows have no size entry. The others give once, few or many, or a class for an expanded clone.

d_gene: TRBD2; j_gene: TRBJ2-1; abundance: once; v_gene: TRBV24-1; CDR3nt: TGTGCCACCAGTGACTCCTCGGGAGGGGTAGAAGAGCAGTTCTTC; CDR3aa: CATSDSSGGVEEQFF
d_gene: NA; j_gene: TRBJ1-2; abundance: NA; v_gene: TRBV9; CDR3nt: TGTGCCAGCAGCGTAGGAGGGCGTGGCTACACCTTC; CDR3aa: CASSVGGRGYTF
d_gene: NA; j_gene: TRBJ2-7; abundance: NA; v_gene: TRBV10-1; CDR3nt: TGCGCCAGCAGTGAGAATGTAGGGAGTAGGTACGAGCAGTACTTC; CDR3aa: CASSENVGSRYEQYF
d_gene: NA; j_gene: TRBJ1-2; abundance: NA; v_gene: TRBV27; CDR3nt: TGTGCCAGCAGCTCCTCGGACAGCTCCTATGGCTACACCTTC; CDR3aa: CASSSSDSSYGYTF
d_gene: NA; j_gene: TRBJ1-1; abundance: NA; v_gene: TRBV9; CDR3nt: TGTGCCAGCAGCGTAGCAGTCGCGAACACTGAAGCTTTCTTT; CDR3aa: CASSVAVANTEAFF
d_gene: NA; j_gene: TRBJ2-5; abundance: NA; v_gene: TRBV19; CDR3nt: TGTGCCAGTAGTATTGTAGGTTGGAGGCAAGAGACCCAGTACTTC; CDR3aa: CASSIVGWRQETQYF
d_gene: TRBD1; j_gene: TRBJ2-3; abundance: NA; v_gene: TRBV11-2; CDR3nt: TGTGCCAGCAGCTGGGTAGTCGTACAGGGGATGAGCACAGATACGCAGTATTTT; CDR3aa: CASSWVVVQGMSTDTQYF
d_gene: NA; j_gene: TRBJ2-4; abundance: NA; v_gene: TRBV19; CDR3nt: TGTGCCAGTAGTGTGCGGGCCCAAAACATTCAGTACTTC; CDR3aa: CASSVRAQNIQYF
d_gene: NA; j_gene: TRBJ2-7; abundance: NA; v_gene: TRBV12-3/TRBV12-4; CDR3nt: TGTGCCAGCAGTTTTTTGGGGAGCGACGAGCAGTACTTC; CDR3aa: CASSFLGSDEQYF
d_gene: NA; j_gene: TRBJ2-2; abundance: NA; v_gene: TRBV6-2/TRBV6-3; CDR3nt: TGTGCCAGCAGTTACCTCCAGACCGGGGAGCTGTTTTTT; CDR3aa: CASSYLQTGELFF
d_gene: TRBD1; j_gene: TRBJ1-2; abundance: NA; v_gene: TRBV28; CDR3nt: TGTGCCAGCAGTTCCCCTTCGCCGACAGGGGCGAGTAGTGAGAAGTATGGCTACACCTTC; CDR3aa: CASSSPSPTGASSEKYGYTF
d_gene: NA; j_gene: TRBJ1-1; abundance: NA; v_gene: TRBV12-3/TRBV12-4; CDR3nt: TGTGCCAGCGGAGTTCGCGGGTGGACTGAAGCTTTCTTT; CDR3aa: CASGVRGWTEAFF
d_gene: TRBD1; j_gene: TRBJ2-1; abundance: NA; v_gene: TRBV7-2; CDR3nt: TGTGCCAGCAGCTTAGCGGCGGGACAGGGTATGAAGCAGTTCTTC; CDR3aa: CASSLAAGQGMKQFF
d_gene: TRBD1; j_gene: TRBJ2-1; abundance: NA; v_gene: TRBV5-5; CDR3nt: TGTGCCAGCAGCTTGGGGACAGGCGCCGGGGTGCGGGAGCAGTTCTTC; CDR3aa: CASSLGTGAGVREQFF
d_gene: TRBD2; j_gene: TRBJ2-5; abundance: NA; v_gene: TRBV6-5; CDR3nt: TGTGCCAGCAGGCGGGGGGGGGAGACCCAGTACTTC; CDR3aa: CASRRGGETQYF
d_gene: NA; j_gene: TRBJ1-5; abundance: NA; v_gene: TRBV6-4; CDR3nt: TGTGCCAGCAGTGAGGGCAGCAATCAGCCCCAGCATTTT; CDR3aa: CASSEGSNQPQHF
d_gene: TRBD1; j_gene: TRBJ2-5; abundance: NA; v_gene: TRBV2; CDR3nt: TGTGCCGGCATCCGGGACAGGGGAAAAGAGACCCAGTACTTC; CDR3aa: CAGIRDRGKETQYF
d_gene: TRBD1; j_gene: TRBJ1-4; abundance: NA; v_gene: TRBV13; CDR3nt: TGTGCCAGCAGCTTAGGGGAGGGGGCGGCTGAAAAACTGTTTTTT; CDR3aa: CASSLGEGAAEKLFF
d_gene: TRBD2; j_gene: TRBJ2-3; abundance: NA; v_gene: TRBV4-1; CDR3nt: TGCGCCAGCAGCCAAGACGTAGCGGGGGTGATGTATTTT; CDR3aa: CASSQDVAGVMYF
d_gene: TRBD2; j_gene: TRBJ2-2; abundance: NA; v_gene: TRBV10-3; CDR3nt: TGTGCCAGCTCGCTAGCGGGGGCGAACACCGGGGAGCTGTTTTTT; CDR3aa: CASSLAGANTGELFF
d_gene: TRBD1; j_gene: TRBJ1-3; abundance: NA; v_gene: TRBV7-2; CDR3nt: TGTGCCAGCAGCGTCGGGACAGGGACTGGAAACACCATATATTTT; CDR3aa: CASSVGTGTGNTIYF
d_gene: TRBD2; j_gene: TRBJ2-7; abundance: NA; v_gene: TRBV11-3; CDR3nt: TGTGCCAGCAGCAGACTAGCGGGGGCCTACGAGCAGTACTTC; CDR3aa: CASSRLAGAYEQYF
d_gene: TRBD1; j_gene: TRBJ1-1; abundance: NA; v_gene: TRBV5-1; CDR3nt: TGCGCCAGCGGGGGACAGCTGAACACTGAAGCTTTCTTT; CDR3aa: CASGGQLNTEAFF
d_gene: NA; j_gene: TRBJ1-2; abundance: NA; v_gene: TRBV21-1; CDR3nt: TGTGCCAGCAGCAGCATGACCCAGGGTTCCTATGGCTACACCTTC; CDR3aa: CASSSMTQGSYGYTF
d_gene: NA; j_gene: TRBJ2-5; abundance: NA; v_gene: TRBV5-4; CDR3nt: TGTGCCAGCAGCTTGGCCCGAGAGACCCAGTACTTC; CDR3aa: CASSLARETQYF
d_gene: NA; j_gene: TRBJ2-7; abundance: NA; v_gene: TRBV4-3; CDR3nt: TGCGCCAGCAGCCAAGATAGCCGGGGCGAGCAGTACTTC; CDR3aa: CASSQDSRGEQYF
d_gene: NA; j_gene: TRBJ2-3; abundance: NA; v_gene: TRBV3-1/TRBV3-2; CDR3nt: TGTGCCAGCAGCCAAGGGGCAGGGGTAACAGATACGCAGTATTTT; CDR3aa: CASSQGAGVTDTQYF
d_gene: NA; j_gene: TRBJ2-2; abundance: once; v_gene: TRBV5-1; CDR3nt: TGCGCCAGCAGCTTGGCAGGGGCGAACACCGGGGAGCTGTTTTTT; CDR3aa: CASSLAGANTGELFF
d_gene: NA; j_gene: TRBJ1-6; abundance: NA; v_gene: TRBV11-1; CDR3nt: TGTGCCAGCGGCCCGACAGGATCCTATAATTCACCCCTCCACTTT; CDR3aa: CASGPTGSYNSPLHF
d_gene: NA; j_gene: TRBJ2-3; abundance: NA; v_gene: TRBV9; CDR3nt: TGTGCCAGCAGCGTACAAACTAGCACAGATACGCAGTATTTT; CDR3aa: CASSVQTSTDTQYF
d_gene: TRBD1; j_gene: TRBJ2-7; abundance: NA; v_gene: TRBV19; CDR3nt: TGTGCCAGTCACCAACCGGGACAGGGGAACGAGCAGTACTTC; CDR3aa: CASHQPGQGNEQYF
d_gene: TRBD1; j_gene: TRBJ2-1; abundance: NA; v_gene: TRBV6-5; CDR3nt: TGTGCCAGCATGGGAGACAGGGGAGCCTACAATGAGCAGTTCTTC; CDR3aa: CASMGDRGAYNEQFF
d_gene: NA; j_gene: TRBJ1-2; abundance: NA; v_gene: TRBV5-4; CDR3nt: TGTGCCAGCAGCTTGAGAGGGAACTATGGCTACACCTTC; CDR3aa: CASSLRGNYGYTF
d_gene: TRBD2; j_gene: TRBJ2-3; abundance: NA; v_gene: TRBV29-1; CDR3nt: TGCAGCGTTCGGCGGGGGGCCGATACGCAGTATTTT; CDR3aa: CSVRRGADTQYF
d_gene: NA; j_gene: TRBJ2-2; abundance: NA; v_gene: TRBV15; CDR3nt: TGTGCCACCAGGGCGGCGGAGAACACCGGGGAGCTGTTTTTT; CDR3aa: CATRAAENTGELFF
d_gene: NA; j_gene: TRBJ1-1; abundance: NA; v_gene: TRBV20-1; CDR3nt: TGCAGTGCTATCAGGAACACTGAAGCTTTCTTT; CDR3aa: CSAIRNTEAFF
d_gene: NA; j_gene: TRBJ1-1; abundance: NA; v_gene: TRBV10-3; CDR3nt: TGTGCCATCAGTGAGTCGAACAGGGACGGGACTGAAGCTTTCTTT; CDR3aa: CAISESNRDGTEAFF
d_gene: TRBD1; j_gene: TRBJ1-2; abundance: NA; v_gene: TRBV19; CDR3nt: TGTGCCAGTAGTATAGATCGGTGGACAGGACCTAACTATGGCTACACCTTC; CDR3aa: CASSIDRWTGPNYGYTF
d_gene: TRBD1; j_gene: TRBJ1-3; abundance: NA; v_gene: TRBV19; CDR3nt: TGTGCCAGTACTTTCGGACAGGATCGAAACACCATATATTTT; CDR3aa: CASTFGQDRNTIYF
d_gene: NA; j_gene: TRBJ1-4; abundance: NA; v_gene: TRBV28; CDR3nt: TGTGCCAGCAGCGAACGCCTTGAGGCTAATGAAAAACTGTTTTTT; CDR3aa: CASSERLEANEKLFF
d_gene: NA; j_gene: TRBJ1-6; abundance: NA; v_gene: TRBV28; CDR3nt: TGTGCCAGCCTCGAACTCGGGCAGGGAGGTTCACCCCTCCACTTT; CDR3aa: CASLELGQGGSPLHF
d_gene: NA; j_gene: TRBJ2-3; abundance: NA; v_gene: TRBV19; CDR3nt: TGTGCCAGTAGTCAGCGGTCTAGCACAGATACGCAGTATTTT; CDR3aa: CASSQRSSTDTQYF
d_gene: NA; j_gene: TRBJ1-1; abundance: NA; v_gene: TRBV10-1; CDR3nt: TGCGCCAGCAGTGACTCGGGGGTGAACACTGAAGCTTTCTTT; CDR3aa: CASSDSGVNTEAFF
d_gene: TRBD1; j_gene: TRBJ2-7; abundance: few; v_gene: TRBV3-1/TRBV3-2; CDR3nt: TGTGCCAGCAGCCTTCGACAGGGGTCCAACGAGCAGTACTTC; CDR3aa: CASSLRQGSNEQYF
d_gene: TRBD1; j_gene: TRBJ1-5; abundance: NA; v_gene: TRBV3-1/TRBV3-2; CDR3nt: TGTGCCAGCAGCCAAATAGGGGGCGCGAGAAGCAATCAGCCCCAGCATTTT; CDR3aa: CASSQIGGARSNQPQHF
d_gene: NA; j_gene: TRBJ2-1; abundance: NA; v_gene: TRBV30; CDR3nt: TGTGCCTGGAGTGTCAGTCCATGGAGCTCCTACAATGAGCAGTTCTTC; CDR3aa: CAWSVSPWSSYNEQFF
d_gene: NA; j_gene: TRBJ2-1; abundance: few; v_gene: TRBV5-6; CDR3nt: TGTGCCAGCAGCTTGGTCCAGGACTCCTACAATGAGCAGTTCTTC; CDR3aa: CASSLVQDSYNEQFF
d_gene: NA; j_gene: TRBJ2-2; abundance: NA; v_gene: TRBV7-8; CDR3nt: TGTGCCAGCAGCGCCCGAAGTAGCGGAAACACCGGGGAGCTGTTTTTT; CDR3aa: CASSARSSGNTGELFF
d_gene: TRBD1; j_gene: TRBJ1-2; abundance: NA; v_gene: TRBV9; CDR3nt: TGTGCCAGCAGCGCGGCTCCGGGACAGGGAAGTTATGGCTACACCTTC; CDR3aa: CASSAAPGQGSYGYTF
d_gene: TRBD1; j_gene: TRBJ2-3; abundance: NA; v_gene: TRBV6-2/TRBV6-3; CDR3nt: TGTGCCAGCAGTTACGGACAGGGCACAGATACGCAGTATTTT; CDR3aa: CASSYGQGTDTQYF
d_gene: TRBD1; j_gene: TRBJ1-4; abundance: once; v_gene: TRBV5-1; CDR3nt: TGCGCCAGCAGCCCCACGACAGGGGGCGGTGAAAAACTGTTTTTT; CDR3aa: CASSPTTGGGEKLFF
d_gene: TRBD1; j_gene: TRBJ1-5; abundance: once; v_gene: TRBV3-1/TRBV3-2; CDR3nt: TGTGCCAGCAGCCCACAGGGGATTAGCAATCAGCCCCAGCATTTT; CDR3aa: CASSPQGISNQPQHF
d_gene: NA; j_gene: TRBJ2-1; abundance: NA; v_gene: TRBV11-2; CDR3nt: TGTGCCAGCAGCCACCCCGGTGCGTTGAACAATGAGCAGTTCTTC; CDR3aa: CASSHPGALNNEQFF
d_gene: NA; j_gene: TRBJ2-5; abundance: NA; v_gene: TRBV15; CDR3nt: TGTGCCACCAGCAGGGGCAGGGAAGAGACCCAGTACTTC; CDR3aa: CATSRGREETQYF
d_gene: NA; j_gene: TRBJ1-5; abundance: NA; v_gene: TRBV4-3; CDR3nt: TGCGCCAGCAGCCAAGATCAGGGCGGTCAGCCCCAGCATTTT; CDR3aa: CASSQDQGGQPQHF
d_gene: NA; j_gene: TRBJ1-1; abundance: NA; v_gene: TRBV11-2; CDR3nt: TGTGCCAGCAGCTTCGGTAACCTGAACACTGAAGCTTTCTTT; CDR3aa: CASSFGNLNTEAFF
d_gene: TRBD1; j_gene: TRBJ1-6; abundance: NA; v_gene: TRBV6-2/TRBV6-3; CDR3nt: TGTGCCAGCAGCCTTCGACAGGGGGCCGTCTATAATTCACCCCTCCACTTT; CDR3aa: CASSLRQGAVYNSPLHF